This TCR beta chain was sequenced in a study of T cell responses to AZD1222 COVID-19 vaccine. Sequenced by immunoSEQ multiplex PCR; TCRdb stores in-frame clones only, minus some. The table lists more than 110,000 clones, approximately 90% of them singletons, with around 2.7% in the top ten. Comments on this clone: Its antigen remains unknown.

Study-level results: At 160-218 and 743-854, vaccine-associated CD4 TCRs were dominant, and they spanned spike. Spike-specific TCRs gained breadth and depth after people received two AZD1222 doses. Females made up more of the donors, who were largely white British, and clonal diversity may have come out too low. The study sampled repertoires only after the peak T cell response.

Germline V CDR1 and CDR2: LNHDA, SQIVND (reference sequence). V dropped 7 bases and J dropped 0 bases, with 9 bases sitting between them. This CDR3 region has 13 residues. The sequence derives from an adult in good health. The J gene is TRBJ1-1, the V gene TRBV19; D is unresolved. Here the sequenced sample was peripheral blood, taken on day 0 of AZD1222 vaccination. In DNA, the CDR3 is TGTGCCAGTACCCCCCTCCTGAACACTGAAGCTTTCTTT. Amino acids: CASTPLLNTEAFF.